The subject of this entry is one TCR beta chain. V lost 4 bases to trimming and J lost 0 bases, with 25 bases between them. CDR1 and CDR2 from the germline V gene are SQVTM and ANQGSEA. This CDR3 has 20 amino acids. The sample originates from a study of beta chain features in type 1 diabetes. Markers CD45RO/CCR7/CD25/CD127/CD95/CD27 served to sort CD4+ naive, central memory, regulatory and stem cell-like memory cells. Of the isolated RNA, all was reverse transcribed, and so the sequenced material was expressed TCRB transcripts. Generated by immunoSEQ multiplex PCR, the TCRdb table keeps only in-frame clones and is missing some. Here the sample spans 30,000 to 40,000 clones, around 64% being singletons.

The chain joins TRBV29-1 to TRBJ2-6; maybe TRBD2 (7 bases). This clonotype was sampled from a woman aged 30 to 39 in good health. Sequencing input: Tregs from blood. CDR3: CSVGGGGRGDARSGANVLTF. CDR3 nucleotide sequence: TGCAGCGTTGGGGGGGGAGGCAGGGGAGACGCCCGCTCTGGGGCCAACGTCCTGACTTTC.